This is a list of T cell receptor beta chains from one sample in a study of identical twins. TCRdb itself ran the 5' RACE reads through MiXCR, one entry per CDR3 protein. The sample records about 890,000 distinct CDR3 sequences, around 12% being singletons. These data also formed part of another study, on yellow fever vaccine responses in identical twins.

Sequenced sample: PBMCs. The receptor source for this set is a woman under 30 in good health. Both conserved end residues are part of each CDR3. The D gene is left open where the match is weak. Part of the rows lack a size; the others show once, few, many or a class for expanded clones.

V gene: TRBV15
J gene: TRBJ2-1
D gene: -
clone size: -
CDR3 DNA: TGTGCCACCAGCAGAGAGGGCCCCGGCAGTGAGCAGTTCTTC
CDR3 protein: CATSREGPGSEQFF

V gene: TRBV4-1
J gene: TRBJ2-7
D gene: -
clone size: few
CDR3 DNA: TGCGCCAGCAGCCAATTAGGGACACCGAGCTCCTACGAGCAGTACTTC
CDR3 protein: CASSQLGTPSSYEQYF

V gene: TRBV6-2/TRBV6-3
J gene: TRBJ2-2
D gene: TRBD2
clone size: few
CDR3 DNA: TGTGCCACGGAGCGGGGTCTGAACACCGGGGAGCTGTTTTTT
CDR3 protein: CATERGLNTGELFF

V gene: TRBV7-2
J gene: TRBJ2-1
D gene: -
clone size: -
CDR3 DNA: TGTGCCTGTGGAGGGCGAGCACGTATTGAGCAGTTCTTC
CDR3 protein: CACGGRARIEQFF

V gene: TRBV20-1
J gene: TRBJ2-7
D gene: TRBD2
clone size: few
CDR3 DNA: TGCAGTGCCGGACTAGCCCAGGTGGACTACGAGCAGTACTTC
CDR3 protein: CSAGLAQVDYEQYF

V gene: TRBV19
J gene: TRBJ2-3
D gene: TRBD2
clone size: few
CDR3 DNA: TGTGCCAGTAGTATTACTAGCGGGGGGAGCACAGATACGCAGTATTTT
CDR3 protein: CASSITSGGSTDTQYF

V gene: TRBV4-1
J gene: TRBJ1-5
D gene: TRBD1
clone size: few
CDR3 DNA: TGCGCCAGCAGCGAAGGACAGGGAAGCAATCAGCCCCAGCATTTT
CDR3 protein: CASSEGQGSNQPQHF

V gene: TRBV28
J gene: TRBJ2-1
D gene: -
clone size: few
CDR3 DNA: TGTGCCAGCAATTTGGACAATGAGCAGTTCTTC
CDR3 protein: CASNLDNEQFF

V gene: TRBV2
J gene: TRBJ2-1
D gene: -
clone size: -
CDR3 DNA: TGTGCCAGCACCGAGGGAGGGGGTGTTGAGCAGTTCTTC
CDR3 protein: CASTEGGGVEQFF

V gene: TRBV5-6
J gene: TRBJ2-7
D gene: -
clone size: few
CDR3 DNA: TGTGCCAGCAGCAGCGACGGAGCCTACGAGCAGTACTTC
CDR3 protein: CASSSDGAYEQYF